These T cell receptor beta chains were read from a single sample in a study of blood T cell repertoires in COVID-19. Using immunoSEQ multiplex PCR, the repertoire was profiled, and TCRdb retains in-frame clones only, with some absent. The data contain about 14,000 clones, under 90% of them seen just once; the ten biggest clones take up about 25%. Sequencing used peripheral blood. The receptors derive from a woman aged 55-70 years with acute or convalescent COVID-19. CDR3s include the opening cysteine and the closing phenylalanine or tryptophan. The order of the fields is clone size, D gene, V gene, J gene, CDR3 protein, CDR3 DNA. The D gene is left open where the match is weak. A clone size is listed for some rows: how often the clone was seen (once, few, many), or a class if it is expanded.

abundance: -
d_gene: -
v_gene: TRBV6-6
j_gene: TRBJ2-3
CDR3aa: CASSRSFSGGLADTQYF
CDR3nt: TGTGCCAGCAGCCGATCCTTCTCAGGGGGGCTAGCAGATACGCAGTATTTT

abundance: -
d_gene: TRBD1
v_gene: TRBV6-1
j_gene: TRBJ2-7
CDR3aa: CASGRGRKSSYEQYF
CDR3nt: TGTGCCAGCGGAAGGGGGCGTAAAAGCTCCTACGAGCAGTACTTC

abundance: -
d_gene: TRBD1
v_gene: TRBV6-4
j_gene: TRBJ1-4
CDR3aa: CASSDTDRGEKLFF
CDR3nt: TGTGCCAGCAGTGATACCGACAGGGGTGAAAAACTGTTTTTT

abundance: -
d_gene: TRBD1
v_gene: TRBV3-1/TRBV3-2
j_gene: TRBJ2-7
CDR3aa: CASSPLRTGISYEQYF
CDR3nt: TGTGCCAGCAGCCCCCTCCGGACAGGGATCTCCTACGAGCAGTACTTC

abundance: few
d_gene: TRBD1
v_gene: TRBV6-5
j_gene: TRBJ2-7
CDR3aa: CASSTPGQGYEQYF
CDR3nt: TGTGCCTCCTCCACCCCGGGACAGGGCTACGAGCAGTACTTC

abundance: -
d_gene: -
v_gene: TRBV4-2
j_gene: TRBJ1-2
CDR3aa: CASSQALGQSYGYTF
CDR3nt: TGTGCCAGCAGCCAAGCGTTAGGACAGAGTTATGGCTACACCTTC

abundance: -
d_gene: TRBD1
v_gene: TRBV7-2
j_gene: TRBJ1-5
CDR3aa: CASSRQGNQPQHF
CDR3nt: TGTGCCAGCAGTAGACAGGGGAATCAGCCCCAGCATTTT

abundance: once
d_gene: -
v_gene: TRBV28
j_gene: TRBJ2-4
CDR3aa: CASSLSQGLAKDIQYF
CDR3nt: TGTGCCAGCAGTTTATCCCAGGGGCTGGCCAAGGACATTCAGTACTTC

abundance: -
d_gene: -
v_gene: TRBV10-3
j_gene: TRBJ1-2
CDR3aa: CAITPTSFKNYGYTF
CDR3nt: TGTGCCATCACCCCGACTTCATTTAAAAACTATGGCTACACCTTC

abundance: few
d_gene: -
v_gene: TRBV3-1/TRBV3-2
j_gene: TRBJ1-2
CDR3aa: CASSQEAARGYTF
CDR3nt: TGTGCCAGCAGCCAAGAAGCCGCAAGAGGCTACACCTTC

abundance: -
d_gene: -
v_gene: TRBV6-5
j_gene: TRBJ2-1
CDR3aa: CASSKGQGGEQFF
CDR3nt: TGTGCCAGCAGTAAGGGCCAGGGGGGTGAGCAGTTCTTC

abundance: -
d_gene: TRBD1
v_gene: TRBV29-1
j_gene: TRBJ2-5
CDR3aa: CSGVGQVQETQYF
CDR3nt: TGCAGCGGGGTTGGACAGGTCCAAGAGACCCAGTACTTC

abundance: -
d_gene: -
v_gene: TRBV29-1
j_gene: TRBJ2-2
CDR3aa: CSVYNRTGGGELFF
CDR3nt: TGCAGCGTTTACAATAGAACGGGTGGAGGGGAGCTGTTTTTT

abundance: -
d_gene: TRBD1
v_gene: TRBV5-1
j_gene: TRBJ1-6
CDR3aa: CASSPDRGIYNSPLHF
CDR3nt: TGCGCCAGCAGCCCGGACAGGGGAATTTATAATTCACCCCTCCACTTT

abundance: once
d_gene: -
v_gene: TRBV4-3
j_gene: TRBJ2-3
CDR3aa: CASSQDLFSRGKPAQYF
CDR3nt: TGCGCCAGCAGCCAAGACCTCTTCTCCAGGGGAAAGCCAGCCCAGTATTTT

abundance: -
d_gene: -
v_gene: TRBV3-1/TRBV3-2
j_gene: TRBJ2-2
CDR3aa: CASSRRLETGELFF
CDR3nt: TGTGCCAGCAGCCGGAGGTTGGAAACCGGGGAGCTGTTTTTT

abundance: -
d_gene: TRBD2
v_gene: TRBV27
j_gene: TRBJ2-5
CDR3aa: CASSPPGGEGETQYF
CDR3nt: TGTGCCAGCAGTCCCCCCGGGGGGGAAGGAGAGACCCAGTACTTC

abundance: -
d_gene: TRBD1
v_gene: TRBV27
j_gene: TRBJ1-1
CDR3aa: CASRINRDRGAFF
CDR3nt: TGTGCCAGCAGAATTAACCGGGACAGGGGGGCTTTCTTT

abundance: -
d_gene: TRBD1
v_gene: TRBV7-3
j_gene: TRBJ1-2
CDR3aa: CASSLDRGYGYTF
CDR3nt: TGTGCCAGCAGTTTAGACAGGGGCTATGGCTACACCTTC

abundance: -
d_gene: TRBD1
v_gene: TRBV9
j_gene: TRBJ2-7
CDR3aa: CASSAGQGPYEQYF
CDR3nt: TGTGCCAGCAGCGCGGGACAGGGGCCCTACGAGCAGTACTTC

abundance: -
d_gene: -
v_gene: TRBV15
j_gene: TRBJ1-4
CDR3aa: CATSRDRGTFWGEKLFF
CDR3nt: TGTGCCACCAGCAGAGATCGGGGGACTTTCTGGGGTGAAAAACTGTTTTTT

abundance: -
d_gene: -
v_gene: TRBV7-3
j_gene: TRBJ1-5
CDR3aa: CASSLKGGGGQPQHF
CDR3nt: TGTGCCAGCAGCCTCAAAGGGGGGGGAGGTCAGCCCCAGCATTTT

abundance: -
d_gene: TRBD1
v_gene: TRBV7-9
j_gene: TRBJ2-5
CDR3aa: CASNPGGGGQETQYF
CDR3nt: TGTGCCAGCAATCCAGGGGGCGGAGGGCAAGAGACCCAGTACTTC

abundance: -
d_gene: TRBD1
v_gene: TRBV27
j_gene: TRBJ2-2
CDR3aa: CASSTDRGAGELFF
CDR3nt: TGTGCCAGCAGCACCGACAGGGGGGCCGGGGAGCTGTTTTTT

abundance: once
d_gene: -
v_gene: TRBV25-1
j_gene: TRBJ2-5
CDR3aa: CASSEFVRVPVQETQYF
CDR3nt: TGTGCCAGCAGTGAATTTGTTAGAGTCCCCGTCCAAGAGACCCAGTACTTC

abundance: -
d_gene: -
v_gene: TRBV6-1
j_gene: TRBJ2-5
CDR3aa: CASSEAGAETQYF
CDR3nt: TGTGCCAGCAGTGAAGCGGGGGCAGAGACCCAGTACTTC

abundance: -
d_gene: -
v_gene: TRBV12-5
j_gene: TRBJ1-2
CDR3aa: CASGLVPILRGYGYTF
CDR3nt: TGTGCTAGTGGTTTGGTACCTATCCTCAGGGGATATGGCTACACCTTC

abundance: -
d_gene: -
v_gene: TRBV20-1
j_gene: TRBJ1-2
CDR3aa: CSASQGSYGYTF
CDR3nt: TGCAGTGCGAGTCAGGGTAGTTATGGCTACACCTTC

abundance: -
d_gene: TRBD2
v_gene: TRBV24-1
j_gene: TRBJ2-1
CDR3aa: CATSDPTRPETSAYNEQFF
CDR3nt: TGTGCCACCAGTGACCCTACGCGACCGGAGACTAGCGCCTACAATGAGCAGTTCTTC

abundance: -
d_gene: TRBD1
v_gene: TRBV2
j_gene: TRBJ1-1
CDR3aa: CASSDGTANTEAFF
CDR3nt: TGTGCCAGCAGTGACGGGACAGCGAACACTGAAGCTTTCTTT

abundance: once
d_gene: -
v_gene: TRBV19
j_gene: TRBJ1-1
CDR3aa: CASSREAQNTEAFF
CDR3nt: TGTGCCAGTAGTCGGGAAGCACAGAACACTGAAGCTTTCTTT

abundance: -
d_gene: -
v_gene: TRBV19
j_gene: TRBJ1-6
CDR3aa: CASSPADSYNSPLHF
CDR3nt: TGTGCCAGTAGTCCCGCCGACAGCTATAATTCACCCCTCCACTTT

abundance: -
d_gene: -
v_gene: TRBV30
j_gene: TRBJ1-3
CDR3aa: CAWSNRYSGNTIYF
CDR3nt: TGTGCCTGGAGTAACAGGTACTCTGGAAACACCATATATTTT

abundance: -
d_gene: -
v_gene: TRBV29-1
j_gene: TRBJ2-7
CDR3aa: CSVRRSSYEQYF
CDR3nt: TGCAGCGTTCGTAGGAGCTCCTACGAGCAGTACTTC

abundance: -
d_gene: -
v_gene: TRBV20-1
j_gene: TRBJ1-2
CDR3aa: CSAWGAGGYTF
CDR3nt: TGCAGTGCTTGGGGTGCAGGGGGCTACACCTTC

abundance: -
d_gene: -
v_gene: TRBV7-8
j_gene: TRBJ1-2
CDR3aa: CASSRAIARAQNNYGYTF
CDR3nt: TGTGCCAGCAGCCGCGCCATCGCGAGGGCCCAGAATAACTATGGCTACACCTTC

abundance: -
d_gene: TRBD1
v_gene: TRBV9
j_gene: TRBJ1-5
CDR3aa: CASSVVGGQLSNQPQHF
CDR3nt: TGTGCCAGCAGCGTAGTAGGGGGACAGCTTAGCAATCAGCCCCAGCATTTT

abundance: -
d_gene: TRBD2
v_gene: TRBV5-1
j_gene: TRBJ2-1
CDR3aa: CASSPVDGLAGTEQFF
CDR3nt: TGCGCCAGCAGCCCGGTCGATGGGCTAGCGGGGACTGAGCAGTTCTTC

abundance: -
d_gene: TRBD1
v_gene: TRBV10-3
j_gene: TRBJ2-7
CDR3aa: CAINSGQGGYEQYF
CDR3nt: TGTGCCATCAATTCGGGACAGGGCGGTTACGAGCAGTACTTC

abundance: few
d_gene: TRBD1
v_gene: TRBV15
j_gene: TRBJ1-2
CDR3aa: CATSTGQGSYGYTF
CDR3nt: TGTGCCACCAGCACCGGACAGGGCAGCTATGGCTACACCTTC

abundance: -
d_gene: TRBD1
v_gene: TRBV6-6
j_gene: TRBJ2-7
CDR3aa: CASSWGQGIGEQYF
CDR3nt: TGTGCCAGCAGTTGGGGACAGGGGATCGGGGAGCAGTACTTC

abundance: -
d_gene: -
v_gene: TRBV7-2
j_gene: TRBJ1-3
CDR3aa: CASSPQGSGNTIYF
CDR3nt: TGTGCCAGCAGCCCACAGGGTTCTGGAAACACCATATATTTT